This T cell receptor (beta chain) was found in a study of blood T cells in healthy people across ages. Study conclusions and caveats: PBMCs were not sorted, which prevented a conclusive comparison of naive versus antigen-experienced cells.

The CDR3 runs to 14 residues. The germline V gene encodes CDR1 SEHNR and CDR2 FQNEAQ (reference sequence). V lost 1 base and J lost 8, with 14 bases in between. This clonotype was detected only a few times. Its antigen is as yet unknown. It was with a sample-barcoded 5' primer and a J-beta primer mix that a second PCR of roughly 6 to 12 cycles was run. TCRdb used MiXCR to reprocess the 5' RACE reads, holding one entry per CDR3 protein. The table records hundreds of thousands of distinct CDR3 sequences, 24% of them present only once. The same specimen was also included in a second study, on T cells of mothers and their children. That study reports: Every microgram of extracted RNA entered cDNA synthesis, around 1.5 ug per 15 ul.

This chain connects TRBV7-9 to TRBJ2-5; D is uncertain. Sequences were obtained from blood. This clonotype originated in a boy under 18 in good health. The CDR3 reads CASSLGEVYATQYF. DNA of the CDR3: TGTGCCAGCAGCTTAGGAGAGGTATACGCAACCCAGTACTTC. The complete variable domain, with remaining parts taken from reference TRBV7-9 and TRBJ2-5, reads DTGVSQNPRHKITKRGQNVTFRCDPISEHNRLYWYRQTLGQGPEFLTYFQNEAQLEKSRLLSDRFSAERPKGSFSTLEIQRTEQGDSAMYLCASSLGEVYATQYFGPGTRLLVL.